What follows are 25 T cell receptor beta chains derived from one specimen sequenced in a study. TCRdb itself ran the 5' RACE reads through MiXCR, one entry per CDR3 protein. The repertoire consists of 9,400 or so distinct CDR3 sequences, with 16% occurring once and the leading ten covering about 4%. The sample comprised memory CD4+ T cells sorted from blood. Subset denoted: memory CD4+ T cells, CD4+CD45RO+CD25-. The receptor set was obtained from a female donor with breast cancer.

This clonotype ranks as medium-sized. The chain employs TRBV29-1 and TRBJ2-1, with 7 bases fitting TRBD1. Germline V gene sequence: CDR1 SQVTM, CDR2 ANQGSEA. With 4 bases clipped from V and 6 bases from J, the junction kept 6 bases outside the gene matches. This CDR3 has 13 residues. Here the CDR3 DNA reads TGCAGCGTTGGGACAGGCTACCTCAATGAGCAGTTCTTC. It codes for CSVGTGYLNEQFF.

This clonotype rates as medium-sized. The chain carries TRBV28 and TRBJ2-1; 7 bases are a match to TRBD2. This CDR3 region has 18 residues. Germline-derived CDR1 and CDR2 are MDHEN and SYDVKM. With V trimmed by 8 bases and J by 0 bases, 16 bases remained unmatched. CDR3 sequence: CASWSSSGDRSSYNEQFF. For the CDR3, the DNA is TGTGCCAGCTGGTCATCCAGCGGGGATCGGAGCTCCTACAATGAGCAGTTCTTC. Full variable domain (remainder filled in from reference TRBV28 and TRBJ2-1): DVKVTQSSRYLVKRTGEKVFLECVQDMDHENMFWYRQDPGLGLRLIYFSYDVKMKEKGDIPEGYSVSREKKERFSLILESASTNQTSMYLCASWSSSGDRSSYNEQFFGPGTRLTVL.

This clonotype is medium-sized by share. This chain uses TRBV7-8 with TRBJ2-7; D is possibly TRBD2 (6 bases). Germline V lookup: CDR1 SGHVS, CDR2 FQNEAQ. Deletions cut 1 base from V and 7 bases from J, with 11 bases between. The CDR3 has 13 amino acids. CDR3 bases: TGTGCCAGCAGCTTAGAGCCCGGGGGTGAGCAGTACTTC. Amino acid sequence: CASSLEPGGEQYF.

By proportion, this clonotype is medium-sized (0.01 to 0.1%). The genes are TRBV7-2 and TRBJ1-1; D ambiguous. With 1 base removed from V and 6 bases from J, the gap between germline ends came to 12 bases. Germline V gene sequence: CDR1 SGHTA, CDR2 FQGNSA. CDR3 size: 14 residues. CDR3 amino acids: CASSLDGPSAEAFF. CDR3 sequence (DNA): TGTGCCAGCAGCTTAGACGGACCCAGCGCTGAAGCTTTCTTT.

This clonotype was recorded at least ten times. The V call is TRBV4-2, the J call TRBJ2-5; no definite D call. CDR3 length: 15 residues. CDR1 is LGHNA and CDR2 is YNFKEQ in the germline V gene. The ends were cut back, 0 bases at V and 3 bases at J, with 11 bases in the middle. CDR3 sequence (DNA): TGTGCCAGCAGCCAAGATCAAGGCGTTGAAGAGACCCAGTACTTC. It is translated as CASSQDQGVEETQYF.

Note on this clonotype: A much larger clonotype is one base distant, so this may be a read error. The J gene is TRBJ2-1, the V gene TRBV28, with D uncertain. Trimming removed 4 bases from V and 10 bases from J, with 11 bases in between. The CDR3 runs 12 residues. The germline V gene has CDR1 MDHEN and CDR2 SYDVKM. CDR3 DNA sequence: TGTGCCAGCAGTTCTGGGGTCGAGGAGCAGTTCTTC. This codes for CASSSGVEEQFF.

Judged by abundance, this clonotype is medium-sized. V and J are TRBV6-6 and TRBJ1-5; 7 bases are a match to TRBD1. The germline gives CDR1 MNHNY, CDR2 SVGAGI (reference sequence). With V trimmed by 7 bases and J by 7 bases, 19 bases remained unmatched. This CDR3 spans 17 amino acids. DNA of the CDR3: TGTGCCAGCATCGAGGGGGGGCGAGGGGGCCGAAGACAGCCCCAGCATTTT. This encodes CASIEGGRGGRRQPQHF.

The genes are TRBV2 and TRBJ2-3; D remains unclear. Germline CDR1 SNHLY, CDR2 FYNNEI. V was clipped by 6 bases and J by 1 base, with 2 bases between them. CDR3 length: 11 residues. The CDR3 bases are TGTGCCAGCAGGCGCACAGATACGCAGTATTTT. As protein: CASRRTDTQYF.

This clonotype has just a few counts. One junction end does not reproduce the germline sequence, and a read error may be involved. The chain couples TRBV20-1 to TRBJ2-3; 7 bases line up with TRBD2. This CDR3 has 11 residues. The germline gives CDR1 DFQATT, CDR2 SNEGSKA (reference sequence). CDR3 protein: CSASGTDTPYF. The CDR3 DNA reads as TGCAGCGCTAGCGGCACAGATACGCCGTATTTT.

This clonotype rates as medium-sized. The genes are TRBV24-1 and TRBJ2-2; D ambiguous. The CDR3 sequence is 14 residues long. CDR1 and CDR2 from the germline V gene are KGHDR and SFDVKD. Trimming cost V 5 bases and J 0 bases, with 6 bases left between them. The CDR3 DNA reads TGTGCCACCAGTGGCGGCGCGAACACCGGGGAGCTGTTTTTT. This encodes CATSGGANTGELFF.

By share of the sample, this clonotype is medium-sized. The rearrangement links TRBV28 to TRBJ1-1, with TRBD1 matching 8 bases. V was clipped by 6 bases and J by 7 bases; unmatched bases: 7. Per germline, CDR1 MDHEN and CDR2 SYDVKM. The length of the CDR3 is 13 residues. The CDR3: CASSRTGPREAFF. DNA for the CDR3: TGTGCCAGCAGCAGGACAGGGCCGCGTGAAGCTTTCTTT.

This clonotype is judged medium-sized. V is TRBV6-6 and J is TRBJ2-5; 11 positions match TRBD2. Germline assignment: CDR1 MNHNY and CDR2 SVGAGI (reference sequence). The CDR3 totals 16 residues. V lost 8 bases, J lost 4 bases, and 12 bases stayed unmatched. The CDR3 DNA reads TGTGCCAGCCGCCAACCCGTCGGACTAGCGGGAGAGACCCAGTACTTC. Protein sequence: CASRQPVGLAGETQYF.

With regard to this clonotype: No conserved phenylalanine or tryptophan is present at the end of the CDR3, so a read error is the likely explanation. This chain joins TRBV4-2 and TRBJ1-2, with D possibly TRBD1 on 5 matching bases. This CDR3 contains 13 residues. Germline CDR1 LGHNA, CDR2 YNFKEQ. CDR3 DNA sequence: TGTGTCAGCAGCCAGGGACGGGACTATGGCTACACCTCC. Its protein product is CVSSQGRDYGYTS.

The table lists this clonotype with a few counts. This chain connects TRBV12-3 or TRBV12-4 to TRBJ1-5, with TRBD1 matching over 7 bases. J lost 5 bases, V lost 6 bases, and 4 bases had no gene match. This CDR3 is built from 13 residues. CDR3 nucleotide sequence: TGTGCCAGCAGCCTTGGGACAGATCAGCCCCAGCATTTT. Its protein product is CASSLGTDQPQHF.

This clonotype has ten or more counts. The V gene is TRBV2, the J gene TRBJ2-5, with D tentatively TRBD2 (7 bases). V was cut by 0 bases and J by 2 bases, with 16 bases left in between. Germline V CDR1 and CDR2: SNHLY, FYNNEI. CDR3 size: 17 residues. The CDR3 region is CASSEARGGARQETQYF. Written as DNA, the CDR3 is TGTGCCAGCAGTGAAGCGAGGGGGGGCGCGCGGCAAGAGACCCAGTACTTC.

This clonotype was found many times. The chain links TRBV28 to TRBJ1-2; TRBD1 matches 8 bases. The CDR3 is made up of 13 amino acids. From germline, CDR1 is MDHEN and CDR2 SYDVKM. V lost 5 bases and J lost 8; bases outside the gene matches: 7. CDR3 amino acids: CASSLLRGQGYTF. The DNA for the CDR3 is TGTGCCAGCAGTCTTCTCAGGGGGCAGGGCTACACCTTC.

This clonotype was detected many times. In nucleotides, the CDR3 is TGTGCCACCAGCAGCCGGTCGAAGGAGACTGAGCAGTTCTTC. This gives the protein CATSSRSKETEQFF. The chain couples TRBV15 to TRBJ2-1, with D unclear. CDR3 size: 14 residues. V shed 3 bases and J shed 9 bases, with 15 bases lying between them. CDR1 is LNHNV, CDR2 YYDKDF, per germline (reference sequence).

This clonotype was counted at least ten times. The rearrangement joins TRBV29-1 to TRBJ2-3, with D perhaps given as TRBD1 or TRBD2 (5 bases each). Germline V gene sequence: CDR1 SQVTM, CDR2 ANQGSEA. The CDR3 runs to 14 residues. The V end was cut by 5 bases, the J end by 5 bases, with 17 bases between. As DNA, the CDR3 is TGCAGCGTTTATCTGAGGGGCCAGGGAGATACGCAGTATTTT. Translated, it gives CSVYLRGQGDTQYF.

This clonotype was recorded many times. The V and J genes are TRBV11-3 and TRBJ2-5, with D possibly matching TRBD2 (6 bases). The CDR3 runs to 17 residues. The germline V and J ends were trimmed by 5 bases and 5 bases, with 24 bases remaining between them. Germline lookup yields CDR1 SGHNT and CDR2 YENEEA. The CDR3 sequence: CASSPAAASVLRETQYF. As DNA, the CDR3 is TGTGCCAGCAGCCCTGCTGCCGCTAGCGTCTTGAGGGAGACCCAGTACTTC. The entire variable domain, with the rest obtained from reference TRBV11-3 and TRBJ2-5, is as follows: EAGVVQSPRYKIIEKKQPVAFWCNPISGHNTLYWYLQNLGQGPELLIRYENEEAVDDSQLPKDRFSAERLKGVDSTLKIQPAELGDSAVYLCASSPAAASVLRETQYFGPGTRLLVL.

This clonotype is classed as medium-sized (0.01 to 0.1%). V and J are TRBV28 and TRBJ2-2, with D tentatively TRBD1 (6 bases). In germline, CDR1 is MDHEN, CDR2 SYDVKM. The CDR3 runs to 15 residues. V was cut by 0 bases and J by 2 bases, with 7 bases left in between. Written as DNA, the CDR3 is TGTGCCAGCAGTTTATGGGGGGCAAACACCGGGGAGCTGTTTTTT. The encoded protein is CASSLWGANTGELFF. The whole variable domain, remainder taken from reference TRBV28 and TRBJ2-2, is DVKVTQSSRYLVKRTGEKVFLECVQDMDHENMFWYRQDPGLGLRLIYFSYDVKMKEKGDIPEGYSVSREKKERFSLILESASTNQTSMYLCASSLWGANTGELFFGEGSRLTVL.

This clonotype is medium-sized within its sample. This chain joins TRBV6-5 and TRBJ1-2; tentative D call: TRBD1 (5 bases). V was pared by 5 bases and J by 4 bases, with 23 bases between. Germline V gene lookup returns CDR1 MNHEY and CDR2 SVGAGI. The CDR3 has 17 residues. Here the CDR3 reads CASSKGTDSHPLYGYTF. For the CDR3, the DNA is TGTGCCAGCAGTAAGGGGACGGACTCCCACCCTCTCTATGGCTACACCTTC.

The table lists this clonotype with many counts. This sequence joins TRBV6-2 or TRBV6-3 and TRBJ2-1; 10 nucleotides agree with TRBD2. CDR1 and CDR2 from the germline V gene are MNHEY and SVGEGT. CDR3 size: 19 residues. The V gene end was trimmed by 6 bases and the J gene end by 5 bases; junction bases not matched to a gene: 19. CDR3 in amino acids: CASSYNVQRDSGRNNEQFF. The CDR3, as DNA: TGTGCCAGCAGCTACAATGTGCAGAGGGATAGCGGGAGGAACAATGAGCAGTTCTTC.

This clonotype is medium-sized (0.01 to 0.1%) by share. The chain combines TRBV28 with TRBJ1-2; D is undetermined. Trimming shortened V by 2 bases and J by 2 bases, and 9 bases separated the two germline ends. The germline CDR1 and CDR2 sequences are MDHEN and SYDVKM. The CDR3 length is 14 residues. The CDR3 DNA reads TGTGCCAGCAGTTTAAGGGCTTGGAACTATGGCTACACCTTC. The encoded protein is CASSLRAWNYGYTF.

About this clonotype itself: This may stem from a read error, because a much larger clone lies one nucleotide away. The chain is built from TRBV20-1 and TRBJ1-4; TRBD1 is a possible D gene (6 bases). The CDR3 sequence is 15 residues long. From germline, CDR1 is DFQATT and CDR2 SNEGSKA (reference sequence). The V end lost 4 bases, the J end lost 7 bases, and 19 bases lay between the germline ends. The CDR3 loop is CSAMRGGGGSEKLFF. The CDR3 coding sequence is TGCAGTGCTATGCGGGGGGGAGGGGGTTCTGAAAAACTGTTTTTT.

This clonotype has a count of ten or more. The rearrangement joins TRBV12-3 or TRBV12-4 to TRBJ1-1; D remains ambiguous. The CDR3 is made up of 14 amino acids. Trimming stripped 6 bases from V and 2 bases from J, with 13 bases between. CDR3 loop: CASSPGRENTEAFF. The CDR3 nucleotides read TGTGCCAGCAGCCCCGGGAGGGAAAACACTGAAGCTTTCTTT.